The 8 T cell receptor beta chains below all came from one sample that was sequenced in a study of technical replicates of blood from a handful of donors. Generated by immunoSEQ multiplex PCR, the TCRdb table keeps only in-frame clones and is missing some. The sample consists of approximately 100,000 clones, over 95% of them appearing once. Sequencing input: T cells isolated from PBMCs. Source of these receptors: a human donor in good health.

The rearrangement links TRBV14 to TRBJ2-5, with a weak D call TRBD1 (6 bases). Germline CDR1 reads SGHDN; CDR2 reads FVKESK. CDR3 size: 14 residues. V was pared by 0 bases and J by 4 bases, with 9 bases between. In DNA, the CDR3 is TGTGCCAGCAGCCAAGATACAGGGAGAGAGACCCAGTACTTC. Encoded protein: CASSQDTGRETQYF.

The table lists this clone with a count of one. The chain uses TRBV5-1 and TRBJ2-5, with TRBD1 identical over 9 bases. This CDR3 spans 15 amino acids. Looked up from germline, CDR1 is SGHRS and CDR2 is YFSETQ. Trimming removed 3 bases from V and 4 bases from J; junction bases left unmatched: 7. CDR3 DNA: TGCGCCAGCAGCTCAGGACAGGGGCGGGGAGAGACCCAGTACTTC. It encodes CASSSGQGRGETQYF.

V usage is TRBV4-2 and J usage is TRBJ2-7, with D unclear. The V gene lost 0 bases and the J gene lost 3 bases, with 6 bases spanning the gap. The germline gives CDR1 LGHNA, CDR2 YNFKEQ. The CDR3 runs 13 residues. The CDR3 loop reads CASSQEPGYEQYF. In nucleotides, the CDR3 is TGTGCCAGCAGCCAAGAACCGGGCTACGAGCAGTACTTC.

This clone was seen only a few times. The chain has TRBV6-5 and TRBJ2-3; a weak D match, TRBD2 (5 bases). The length of the CDR3 is 15 residues. CDR1 is MNHEY and CDR2 is SVGAGI in the germline V gene. V was trimmed by 7 bases and J by 3 bases, leaving 17 bases between them. The CDR3 region has the DNA TGTGCCAGCAAGAGGGCCGCCGCGCCGACAGATACGCAGTATTTT. Translating it yields CASKRAAAPTDTQYF.

The chain recombines TRBV4-1 with TRBJ1-4; D ambiguous. Trimming shortened V by 4 bases and J by 8 bases, and 11 bases separated the two germline ends. The CDR3 sequence is 13 residues long. From germline, CDR1 is MGHRA and CDR2 YSYEKL. The CDR3 sequence is CASSPHIQEKLFF. In DNA form, the CDR3 reads TGCGCCAGCAGCCCCCACATCCAGGAAAAACTGTTTTTT.

The chain has TRBV7-9 and TRBJ2-1, with 11 positions matching TRBD2. Germline CDR1 and CDR2: SEHNR and FQNEAQ (reference sequence). V gave up 5 bases and J gave up 4 bases; unmatched junction bases: 4. This CDR3 region has 15 residues. In DNA, the CDR3 is TGTGCCAGCAGCCCCCTAGCGGGGGGATACAATGAGCAGTTCTTC. This translates into CASSPLAGGYNEQFF.

V and J are TRBV5-6 and TRBJ2-7; D uncertain. The CDR3 contains 13 residues. Germline V gives CDR1 SGHDT, CDR2 YYEEEE. Trimming cost V 2 bases and J 0 bases, with 6 bases left between them. CDR3 sequence reads: CASSFRGSYEQYF. CDR3 DNA: TGTGCCAGCAGCTTTAGAGGCTCCTACGAGCAGTACTTC. Using reference TRBV5-6 and TRBJ2-7 for the parts outside the CDR3, the full variable domain is DAGVTQSPTHLIKTRGQQVTLRCSPKSGHDTVSWYQQALGQGPQFIFQYYEEEERQRGNFPDRFSGHQFPNYSSELNVNALLLGDSALYLCASSFRGSYEQYFGPGTRLTVT.

The chain couples TRBV19 to TRBJ2-7; D gene uncertain. The V gene lost 4 bases and the J gene lost 3 bases, with 10 bases spanning the gap. This CDR3 has 13 residues. Germline-derived CDR1 and CDR2 are LNHDA and SQIVND (reference sequence). The CDR3 region has the DNA TGTGCCAGTAGTAACTCAGGTCGCTACGAGCAGTACTTC. Amino acids: CASSNSGRYEQYF.